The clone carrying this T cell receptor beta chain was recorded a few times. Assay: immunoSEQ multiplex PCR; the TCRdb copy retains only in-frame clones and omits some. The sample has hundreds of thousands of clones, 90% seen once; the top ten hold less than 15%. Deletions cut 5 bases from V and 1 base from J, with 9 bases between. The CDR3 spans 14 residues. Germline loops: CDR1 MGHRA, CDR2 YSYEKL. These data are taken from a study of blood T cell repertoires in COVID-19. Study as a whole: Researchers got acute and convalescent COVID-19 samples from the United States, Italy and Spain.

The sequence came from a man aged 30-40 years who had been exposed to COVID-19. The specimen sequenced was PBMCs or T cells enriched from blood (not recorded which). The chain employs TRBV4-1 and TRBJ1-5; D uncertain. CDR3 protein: CASSVVVSNQPQHF. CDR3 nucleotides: TGCGCCAGCAGCGTGGTAGTGAGCAATCAGCCCCAGCATTTT.